This record concerns one TCR beta chain sequence. Its cognate antigen has yet to be identified. No base quality values were provided; no much bigger clone lies one nucleotide off. The data were obtained in a study of shared clonotypes between healthy human individuals (dated by TCRdb to about 2020). A note on the overall study: A few men and two women, aged 18 to 49 years, made up the cohort. For each donor, CD4 naive and CD4 memory were each given three plates, CD8 naive was given two plates, and CD8 memory was given one plate. To estimate repertoire size and how much clonotype sharing occurs between individuals, the study deeply sequenced the blood TCR repertoires of about five healthy adults. To increase sequencing depth and limit assay-specific biases, TCR repertoire library preparation and sequencing were carried out by different laboratories using diverse techniques. Each donor's leukapheresis produced roughly between roughly 0.85 and 10 billion PBMCs.

For the CD8 naive samples, CD45RO-negative cells were positively selected for CCR7, yielding a CD45RA+CCR7+ population from which TemRA cells were excluded. Healthy HIV-negative adults with no recently reported acute infections or vaccinations were included as donors. Every donor was a Caucasian adult residing in Nashville, Tennessee, USA. Blood was obtained by leukapheresis, after which PBMCs were separated by Ficoll-Histopaque density gradient centrifugation and cryopreserved in liquid nitrogen vapor phase. Analytical flow cytometry was used to check the purity and quantity of each magnetically sorted T cell population. Each sorted fraction had its genomic DNA isolated and then quantified by UV absorbance on a Nanodrop 2000c. Using the deep immunoSEQ assay, TCR CDR3 regions were amplified from genomic DNA by multiplex PCR. Extracted genomic DNA from each cell subset was spread evenly across all wells of several immunoSEQ 96-well plates, with each plate serving as a replicate. For sorted subsets, 200 to 250 ng genomic DNA, equal to about 30,000 T cell genomes, was loaded into each replicate PCR. Purified libraries were quantified with a Qubit 3.0 fluorometer, sized on a Bioanalyzer 2100, and re-quantified with the KAPA Library Quantification kit. Each immunoSEQ 96-well plate was sequenced on its own single-read 150-cycle Illumina NextSeq 550 flow cell. Regarding the original processing steps: Because only junctional sequences without quality scores were contained in the immunoSEQ output, filtering matching that applied to full-length reads could not be performed. Sequences were annotated with PyIR, a Python wrapper for IgBLAST v1.9, using IMGT germline references to assign V/J genes and CDR3. Reads were filtered out if the reads had weak V/J assignments (E-value above 1e-6), no CDR3, stop codons, out-of-frame junctions, or ambiguous translated residues. V3J clonotypes were defined by identical inferred V gene, J gene, and CDR3 amino acid sequence. The percentage overlap between two repertoires was calculated by dividing the number of shared unique clonotypes by the size of the smaller repertoire. Richness of each repertoire was evaluated using RTK rarefaction, the Chao1 estimator, and Recon v2.1 estimates of unobserved clonotypes. Generation probabilities for all TCRbeta clonotypes obtained by the gDNA method from four donors were computed using OLGA. TCRdb limited this immuneACCESS table to in-frame rearrangements with V and J called. A share of clones is missing; checked studies link under half to unresolved V genes, and the rest is unexplained. D and trimming come from the DNA, and the V and J calls and clone size come from that table. Here the sample has millions of clones; around 93% occur a single time. The ten most abundant clones make up roughly 1.8% of the sample.

CDR1 and CDR2 (SGHVS, FNYEAQ) derive from the germline V gene. V lost 2 bases and J lost 2 bases; the stretch between them is 15 bases long. The CDR3 spans 16 residues, from the cysteine through the phenylalanine. Kept here is only the CDR3 DNA, which spans 48 bases and is read in frame from base 1. Overall study outcomes, separate from this receptor: Pairwise subsampling indicated that sequencing depth was expected to affect the degree of clonotype sharing among donors. Sampling was restricted to blood, and TCR repertoires in tissues likely differ from the TCR repertoires found in blood. Because the study included only a small number of donors, the genetic and exposure-history diversity represented was limited. Compared with non-shared clonotypes, the clonotypes found in all four sorted-subset donors had higher generation probabilities. When several donors were compared, the shared fraction of clonotypes was approximately 5% for naive CD4, 3.5% for naive CD8, about 2.4% for memory CD4, and roughly 0.43% for memory CD8. Naive subsets generally had larger estimated clonotype richness than memory subsets did. Even with the large sequencing depth, rarefaction of the sorted-subset datasets indicated that sequencing was incomplete.

The sequence derives from a man in his late teens or twenties in good health. Some clones in this sample may be carry-over from other donors' samples. The rearranged segments are TRBV7-6 and TRBJ2-5; TRBD2 might be the D gene, on 6 matching bases. The sample taken for sequencing was naive CD8+ T cells from PBMCs. The label giving this sample's cell subset or site can be read as: CD45RA+CCR7+. The nucleotide sequence reads TGTGCCAGCAGCTTAACCTCGTTTGGGGGGCAAGAGACCCAGTACTTC. This codes for CASSLTSFGGQETQYF.